Listed below are T cell receptor beta chains from one sample, sequenced in a study of cytomegalovirus exposure and HLA in healthy donors. TCRdb's table, derived via immunoSEQ multiplex PCR, lists solely in-frame clones and lacks some. Here the sample spans 150,000 to 200,000 clones, around 81% being singletons. Source material: PBMCs. The receptors were gathered from a woman between 18 and 30 years old in good health and CMV-seropositive. CDR3s include the opening cysteine and the closing phenylalanine or tryptophan. Fields, in order: clone size, J gene, V gene, CDR3 protein. Only some rows state a clone size, as once, few, many or a class for expanded clones.

clone_size: .; j_call: TRBJ1-2; v_call: TRBV4-3; cdr3_aa: CASSPDRGAWAGYTF
clone_size: .; j_call: TRBJ2-7; v_call: TRBV10-2; cdr3_aa: CASSDLAGDSYEQYF
clone_size: .; j_call: TRBJ1-1; v_call: TRBV6-5; cdr3_aa: CASTSQGNTEAFF
clone_size: .; j_call: TRBJ1-6; v_call: TRBV19; cdr3_aa: CASSVTTGLGVVSPLHF
clone_size: .; j_call: TRBJ2-1; v_call: TRBV21-1; cdr3_aa: CAKRAGQGVAAQFF
clone_size: .; j_call: TRBJ1-6; v_call: TRBV7-2; cdr3_aa: CASSTGTGNSPLHF
clone_size: .; j_call: TRBJ2-1; v_call: TRBV11-3; cdr3_aa: CASLAGPINEQFF
clone_size: .; j_call: TRBJ1-4; v_call: TRBV30; cdr3_aa: CAWTTGQGLSVGEKLFF
clone_size: .; j_call: TRBJ1-4; v_call: TRBV29-1; cdr3_aa: CSVGGTATNEKLFF
clone_size: .; j_call: TRBJ2-1; v_call: TRBV9; cdr3_aa: CASSGRGLYNEQFF
clone_size: few; j_call: TRBJ2-2; v_call: TRBV7-9; cdr3_aa: CASSVLTGAPTGELFF
clone_size: .; j_call: TRBJ2-2; v_call: TRBV4-2; cdr3_aa: CATKTGSTTGELFF
clone_size: .; j_call: TRBJ2-2; v_call: TRBV6-5; cdr3_aa: CASSYSGANTGELFF
clone_size: .; j_call: TRBJ1-4; v_call: TRBV19; cdr3_aa: CASSPQGATNEKLFF
clone_size: .; j_call: TRBJ1-2; v_call: TRBV6-1; cdr3_aa: CASIPGGWYGYTF
clone_size: .; j_call: TRBJ2-5; v_call: TRBV7-9; cdr3_aa: CASSLARDSETQYF
clone_size: .; j_call: TRBJ1-1; v_call: TRBV2; cdr3_aa: CAITTGPNMNTEAFF
clone_size: .; j_call: TRBJ1-6; v_call: TRBV28; cdr3_aa: CASSPRGWGTRNSPLHF
clone_size: .; j_call: TRBJ1-6; v_call: TRBV9; cdr3_aa: CASSVASRADSPLHF
clone_size: .; j_call: TRBJ2-7; v_call: TRBV6-1; cdr3_aa: CASRDRGPYEQYF
clone_size: .; j_call: TRBJ1-1; v_call: TRBV27; cdr3_aa: CASKWTGRNTEAFF
clone_size: .; j_call: TRBJ1-1; v_call: TRBV6-1; cdr3_aa: CASSERPTVNTEAFF
clone_size: .; j_call: TRBJ2-1; v_call: TRBV30; cdr3_aa: CAWSVGGGVKGNEQFF
clone_size: .; j_call: TRBJ2-5; v_call: TRBV28; cdr3_aa: CASRERGAKETQYF
clone_size: .; j_call: TRBJ1-2; v_call: TRBV5-1; cdr3_aa: CASSGQGLLYGYTF
clone_size: once; j_call: TRBJ2-7; v_call: TRBV7-6; cdr3_aa: CASSLSTSGAGEQYF
clone_size: once; j_call: TRBJ2-2; v_call: TRBV6-1; cdr3_aa: CASSERSGVPGELFF
clone_size: once; j_call: TRBJ1-3; v_call: TRBV9; cdr3_aa: CASSVEGTGNTIYF
clone_size: .; j_call: TRBJ2-5; v_call: TRBV5-6; cdr3_aa: CASSHGGGGPQETQYF
clone_size: once; j_call: TRBJ1-3; v_call: TRBV18; cdr3_aa: CASSRTGASGNTIYF
clone_size: .; j_call: TRBJ2-2; v_call: TRBV2; cdr3_aa: CASRRQGTNTGELFF
clone_size: .; j_call: TRBJ2-7; v_call: TRBV28; cdr3_aa: CASQTSGGTFSYEQYF
clone_size: .; j_call: TRBJ1-6; v_call: TRBV4-3; cdr3_aa: CASSQEPQGAPLHF
clone_size: .; j_call: TRBJ1-2; v_call: TRBV28; cdr3_aa: CASSSSGSPSIYGYTF
clone_size: few; j_call: TRBJ1-2; v_call: TRBV9; cdr3_aa: CASSPGVREIGYTF
clone_size: once; j_call: TRBJ2-7; v_call: TRBV2; cdr3_aa: CAARGGGGHEQYF
clone_size: .; j_call: TRBJ2-7; v_call: TRBV10-2; cdr3_aa: CASNPPGQSYEQYF
clone_size: .; j_call: TRBJ2-7; v_call: TRBV6-5; cdr3_aa: CASSPEAGVSYEQYF
clone_size: .; j_call: TRBJ2-5; v_call: TRBV11-3; cdr3_aa: CASSPLESSDQYF
clone_size: once; j_call: TRBJ2-1; v_call: TRBV7-9; cdr3_aa: CASSNMGHEQFF
clone_size: .; j_call: TRBJ2-5; v_call: TRBV5-1; cdr3_aa: CASSFYRERQETQYF
clone_size: .; j_call: TRBJ2-1; v_call: TRBV30; cdr3_aa: CAWTRTSGDYNEQFF
clone_size: few; j_call: TRBJ2-3; v_call: TRBV11-1; cdr3_aa: CASSGTGRELQYF
clone_size: .; j_call: TRBJ1-4; v_call: TRBV5-6; cdr3_aa: CASSLIAPGFGSEKLFF
clone_size: .; j_call: TRBJ2-2; v_call: TRBV7-9; cdr3_aa: CASSPPQGGRNTGELFF
clone_size: .; j_call: TRBJ2-1; v_call: TRBV6-4; cdr3_aa: CASSDSAGAYNEQFF
clone_size: .; j_call: TRBJ2-2; v_call: TRBV6-5; cdr3_aa: CASSTGLATGELFF
clone_size: few; j_call: TRBJ2-5; v_call: TRBV11-1; cdr3_aa: CASGLPAGGKTQYF
clone_size: .; j_call: TRBJ1-2; v_call: TRBV6-5; cdr3_aa: CASSYDRDYGYTF
clone_size: .; j_call: TRBJ2-7; v_call: TRBV13; cdr3_aa: CASSAAWESYEQYF
clone_size: .; j_call: TRBJ2-7; v_call: TRBV6-1; cdr3_aa: CASSEAGTARYEQYF
clone_size: .; j_call: TRBJ2-6; v_call: TRBV10-3; cdr3_aa: CAISEGTPSGANVLTF
clone_size: .; j_call: TRBJ1-2; v_call: TRBV2; cdr3_aa: CARMGQGARGYTF